This T cell receptor (beta chain) was identified in a study of blood T cell repertoires in COVID-19. Cohorts were determined from participant-reported clinical history. Trimming removed 6 bases from V and 2 bases from J, with 5 bases in between. The CDR3 totals 11 residues. CDR1 and CDR2 from the germline V gene are MDHEN and SYDVKM. The protocol was immunoSEQ multiplex PCR, while the TCRdb copy is restricted to in-frame clones and leaves out a portion. The sample has 140,000 to 150,000 clones, roughly 81% seen once; the top ten hold 3.4%. Source material: PBMCs or T cells enriched from blood (not recorded which). The V and J genes are TRBV28 and TRBJ2-7, with a weak D call TRBD2 (5 bases). This sequence was found in a woman between 45 and 60 years old with acute COVID-19. Here the CDR3 DNA reads TGTGCCAGCAGGAGGGCCTACGAGCAGTACTTC. Protein: CASRRAYEQYF.